These 9 T cell receptor beta chains were all obtained from the same sample, sequenced in a study of T-cell memory formation after mild COVID-19. One entry per CDR3 protein, called by TCRdb with MiXCR from the 5' RACE reads. The sample consists of approximately 390,000 distinct CDR3 sequences, about a sixth of them appearing once. The sequenced sample was PBMCs or a T cell subset sorted from them (not recorded which). The receptors derive from a man between 18 and 29 years old who had mild COVID-19 (a few samples of this study predate the infection). Cell type and time point are not known.

This sequence joins TRBV9 and TRBJ2-2; D is tentatively TRBD1 or TRBD2 (5 bases each). Germline loops: CDR1 SGDLS, CDR2 YYNGEE. The CDR3 has 15 residues. V lost 3 bases to trimming and J lost 2 bases, with 11 bases between them. CDR3 loop: CASSAGPSNTGELFF. The CDR3 bases are TGTGCCAGCAGCGCGGGACCATCAAACACCGGGGAGCTGTTTTTT. Supplemented by reference TRBV9 and TRBJ2-2, the full variable domain reads DSGVTQTPKHLITATGQRVTLRCSPRSGDLSVYWYQQSLDQGLQFLIQYYNGEERAKGNILERFSAQQFPDLHSELNLSSLELGDSALYFCASSAGPSNTGELFFGEGSRLTVL.

This clonotype was recorded many times. The CDR3, as DNA: TGTGCCAGCAGCTCCCTAGCGGGGGTTCAAGAGACCCAGTACTTC. This gives the protein CASSSLAGVQETQYF. The rearrangement links TRBV12-3 or TRBV12-4 to TRBJ2-5, with 10 bases lining up with TRBD2. Unmatched junction bases numbered 6, after V lost 6 bases and J lost 2 bases. The CDR3 runs to 15 residues.

This chain joins TRBV3-1 and TRBJ2-1; 9 nucleotides match TRBD2. Losses at the gene ends were 6 bases for V and 8 bases for J; bases not matched to a gene: 5. The CDR3 length is 13 residues. Germline V gene lookup returns CDR1 LGHDT and CDR2 YNNKEL (reference sequence). The DNA of the CDR3 is TGTGCCAGCAGTAACCTAGCGGGGTATGAGCAGTTCTTC. Translating gives CASSNLAGYEQFF.

This clonotype has just a few counts. The chain carries TRBV3-1 and TRBJ2-1, with no clear D. V lost 4 bases to trimming and J lost 1 base, with 8 bases between them. Germline V CDR1 and CDR2: LGHDT, YNNKEL (reference sequence). CDR3 length: 14 amino acids. CDR3 DNA sequence: TGTGCCAGCAGCCGAGCTGATTCCTACAATGAGCAGTTCTTC. The encoded protein is CASSRADSYNEQFF.

This clonotype has just a few counts. The CDR3 DNA sequence: TGTGCCAGCACCCCTGCCCGGGGTACTGAAGCTTTCTTT. Protein: CASTPARGTEAFF. The chain uses TRBV6-5 and TRBJ1-1; unclear D gene. The CDR3 runs 13 residues. The germline CDR1 and CDR2 sequences are MNHEY and SVGAGI. V was shortened by 7 bases and J by 5 bases, with 14 bases between the two germline ends.

V is TRBV27 and J is TRBJ2-7; 7 bases line up with TRBD1. V shed 6 bases and J 0 bases; nucleotides not matched to a gene: 8. The CDR3 covers 15 residues. Germline V CDR1 and CDR2: MNHEY, SMNVEV (reference sequence). The CDR3 is CASSQQDRSSYEQYF. CDR3 nucleotides: TGTGCCAGCAGCCAGCAGGACAGGAGCTCCTACGAGCAGTACTTC.

The chain links TRBV5-4 to TRBJ1-2; TRBD1 might be the D (5 bases). CDR1 SGHNT and CDR2 YYREEE come from the germline V gene (reference sequence). This CDR3 is 13 amino acids long. V was shortened by 3 bases and J by 7 bases, with 13 bases between the two germline ends. The DNA of the CDR3 is TGTGCCAGCAGCTGGGGCACGGCCTCTGGCTACACCTTC. Its protein is CASSWGTASGYTF.

This clonotype was observed a few times. The chain has TRBV20-1 and TRBJ2-3, with TRBD2 as a possible D gene (5 bases). The CDR3 runs 16 residues. Germline values: CDR1 DFQATT, CDR2 SNEGSKA (reference sequence). Trimming stripped 0 bases from V and 4 bases from J, with 17 bases between. CDR3 sequence reads: CSARDRIRVSADTQYF. The CDR3 nucleotides are TGCAGTGCTAGAGATCGGATTCGGGTTAGCGCAGATACGCAGTATTTT.

The rearrangement links TRBV6-2 or TRBV6-3 to TRBJ2-1; D gene unclear. Germline V gene lookup returns CDR1 MNHEY and CDR2 SVGEGT. Trimming pared 2 bases from V and 4 bases from J, leaving 12 bases between. The CDR3 totals 15 residues. As DNA, the CDR3 is TGTGCCAGCAGTTACAGGCGCCCTGAGTACAATGAGCAGTTCTTC. This sequence encodes CASSYRRPEYNEQFF.